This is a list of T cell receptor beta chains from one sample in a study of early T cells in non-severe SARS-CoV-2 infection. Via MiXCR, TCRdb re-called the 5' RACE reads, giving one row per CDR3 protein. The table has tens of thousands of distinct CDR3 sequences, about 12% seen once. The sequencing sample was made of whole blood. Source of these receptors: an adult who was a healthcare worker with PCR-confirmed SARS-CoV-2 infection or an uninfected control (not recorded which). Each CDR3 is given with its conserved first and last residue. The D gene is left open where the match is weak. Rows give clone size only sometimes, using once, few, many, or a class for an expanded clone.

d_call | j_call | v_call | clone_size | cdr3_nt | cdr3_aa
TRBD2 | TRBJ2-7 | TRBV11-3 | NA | TGTGCCAGCAGCTTGACTAGCGGGATGGGAGCCTACGAGCAGTACTTC | CASSLTSGMGAYEQYF
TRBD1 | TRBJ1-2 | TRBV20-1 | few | TGCAGTGCTAGTGGGACCGGGACAGGAGCTAACTATGGCTACACCTTC | CSASGTGTGANYGYTF
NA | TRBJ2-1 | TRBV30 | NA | TGTGCCTGGGAACAGGCCTCCTACAATGAGCAGTTCTTC | CAWEQASYNEQFF
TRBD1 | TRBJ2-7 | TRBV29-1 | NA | TGCAGCGCGATTACCGGGACAGGTAACTCCTACGAGCAGTACTTC | CSAITGTGNSYEQYF
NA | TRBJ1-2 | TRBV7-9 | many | TGTGCCAGCAGCTTAGGGGGTGGGCACTATGGCTACACCTTC | CASSLGGGHYGYTF
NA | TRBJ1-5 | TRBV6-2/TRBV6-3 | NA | TGTGCCAGCAGTTACTCTCAGGGTAATCAGCCCCAGCATTTT | CASSYSQGNQPQHF
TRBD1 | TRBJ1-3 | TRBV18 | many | TGTGCCAGCTCACCAGGGACAGGGGCATTCGGAAACACCATATATTTT | CASSPGTGAFGNTIYF
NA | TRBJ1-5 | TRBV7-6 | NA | TGTGCCAGCAGCCCCGGCGGGTCTCAGCCCCAGCATTTT | CASSPGGSQPQHF
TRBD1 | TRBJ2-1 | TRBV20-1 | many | TGCAGTGCTAGAGACTTGGACAGGGGAGACAATGAGCAGTTCTTC | CSARDLDRGDNEQFF
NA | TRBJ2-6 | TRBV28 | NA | TGTGCCAGCAGCCCCCCGGGTGCTGGGGCCAACGTCCTGACTTTC | CASSPPGAGANVLTF
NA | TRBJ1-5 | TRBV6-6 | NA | TGTGCCAGCAGTTACCCAGGGAGGAATCAGCCCCAGCATTTT | CASSYPGRNQPQHF
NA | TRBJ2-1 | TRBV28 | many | TGTGCCAGCAGTCATAGCTATGAGCAGTTCTTC | CASSHSYEQFF
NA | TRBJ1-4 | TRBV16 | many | TGTGCCAGCAGCCAATCGATAACAGACACTAATGAAAAACTGTTTTTT | CASSQSITDTNEKLFF
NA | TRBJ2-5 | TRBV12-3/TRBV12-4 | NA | TGTGCCAGCAGTGCGTCGAGGCAGACCCAGTACTTC | CASSASRQTQYF
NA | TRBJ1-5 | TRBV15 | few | TGTGCCACCAGCAGTGGCCGTTGGGTAAGCAATCAGCCCCAGCATTTT | CATSSGRWVSNQPQHF
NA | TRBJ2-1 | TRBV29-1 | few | TGCAGCGTTGAACTATTCCTCAACTCCTACAATGAGCAGTTCTTC | CSVELFLNSYNEQFF
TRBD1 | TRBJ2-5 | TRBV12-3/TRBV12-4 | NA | TGTGCCAGCAGCTCGGGACAGGAGATGAAGACCCAGTACTTC | CASSSGQEMKTQYF
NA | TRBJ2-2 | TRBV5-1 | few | TGCGCCAGCAGAGGTGGTAACACCGGGGAGCTGTTTTTT | CASRGGNTGELFF
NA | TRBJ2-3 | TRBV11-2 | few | TGTGCCAGCAGCTTGGGGGTAAAGGGCACAGATACGCAGTATTTT | CASSLGVKGTDTQYF
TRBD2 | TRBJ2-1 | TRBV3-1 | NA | TGTGCCAGCAGCCGTCAACTTACTAGCGGACCATACAATGAGCAGTTCTTC | CASSRQLTSGPYNEQFF
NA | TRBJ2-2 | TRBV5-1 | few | TGCGCCAGCAGCTTGGATGGACCGAACACCGGGGAGCTGTTTTTT | CASSLDGPNTGELFF
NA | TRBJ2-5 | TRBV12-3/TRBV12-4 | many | TGTGCCAGCAGTCCTCGCGTCAGGGGAGGGGGGGAGACCCAGTACTTC | CASSPRVRGGGETQYF
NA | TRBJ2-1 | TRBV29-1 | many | TGCAGCGTTAATCAGCGAGAGCAGTTCTTC | CSVNQREQFF
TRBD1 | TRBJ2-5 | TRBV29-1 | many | TGCAGCGTTCGGACAGGCCTACAAGAGACCCAGTACTTC | CSVRTGLQETQYF
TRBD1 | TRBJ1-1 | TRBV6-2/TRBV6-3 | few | TGTGCCAGCAGTGTCGCCGGGACAGTTAACACTGAAGCTTTCTTT | CASSVAGTVNTEAFF
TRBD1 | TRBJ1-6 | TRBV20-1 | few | TGCAGTGCTAGAGATCAAGGACAGGGTTTATCACCCCTCCACTTT | CSARDQGQGLSPLHF
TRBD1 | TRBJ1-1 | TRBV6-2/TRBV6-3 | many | TGTGCCAGCAGTTCCGGACAGGGTTTATCGGACACTGAAGCTTTCTTT | CASSSGQGLSDTEAFF
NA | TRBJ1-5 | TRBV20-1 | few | TGCAGTGCTAGATCAGCCGGCCGGGACAAGAATCAGCCCCAGCATTTT | CSARSAGRDKNQPQHF
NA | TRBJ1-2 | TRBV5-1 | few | TGCGCCAGCAGCTTGAATACTGACGACTATGGCTACACCTTC | CASSLNTDDYGYTF
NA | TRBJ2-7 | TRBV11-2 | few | TGTGCCAGCAGCGCGGGGCCTGGGGGAGGCTACGAGCAGTACTTC | CASSAGPGGGYEQYF
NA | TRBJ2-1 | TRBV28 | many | TGTGCCAGCAGCACCCCCATAGGGGGACATACCTACAATGAGCAGTTCTTC | CASSTPIGGHTYNEQFF
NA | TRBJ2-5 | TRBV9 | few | TGTGCCAGCAGCGTACACCGGGGGATCGGAGAGACCCAGTACTTC | CASSVHRGIGETQYF
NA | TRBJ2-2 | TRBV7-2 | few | TGTGCCAGCAGCCAGATCGGGAGAATCGCCGGGGAGCTGTTTTTT | CASSQIGRIAGELFF
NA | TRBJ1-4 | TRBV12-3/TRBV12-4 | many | TGTGCCAGCAGTCCCACCCGGTCCGGTGAAAAACTGTTTTTT | CASSPTRSGEKLFF
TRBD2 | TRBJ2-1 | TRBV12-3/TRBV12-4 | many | TGTGCCAGCAGACTAGCGGGGGGGCCGGGAAATGAGCAGTTCTTC | CASRLAGGPGNEQFF
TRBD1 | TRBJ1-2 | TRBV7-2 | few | TGTGCCAGCAGCACCCGGGCGTGGGCCAGGGGGGCTCATGGCTACACCTTC | CASSTRAWARGAHGYTF
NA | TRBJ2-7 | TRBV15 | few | TGTGCCACCAGCAGAATTAGATCCGAGCAGTACTTC | CATSRIRSEQYF
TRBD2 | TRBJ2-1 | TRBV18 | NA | TGTGCCAGCTCACCCCGACTAGCGGGATACAATGAGCAGTTCTTC | CASSPRLAGYNEQFF
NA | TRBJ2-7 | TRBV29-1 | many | TGCAGCGTTGTCTCAGGGACCTACGAGCAGTACTTC | CSVVSGTYEQYF
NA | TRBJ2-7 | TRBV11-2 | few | TGTGCCAGCAGCTCCCTCAACTACGAGCAGTACTTC | CASSSLNYEQYF
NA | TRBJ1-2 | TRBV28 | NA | TGTGCCAGCAGTTTGTCTTACTATGGCTACACCTTC | CASSLSYYGYTF
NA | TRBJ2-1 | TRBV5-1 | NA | TGCGCCAGCAACTTAAGGACAGTTGGCAATGAGCAGTTCTTC | CASNLRTVGNEQFF
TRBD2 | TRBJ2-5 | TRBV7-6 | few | TGTGCCAGCAGCCGGACTAGCCGCCAACAAGAGACCCAGTACTTC | CASSRTSRQQETQYF
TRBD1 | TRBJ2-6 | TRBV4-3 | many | TGCGCCAGCAGCCATGCCGGGACAGCCAGCCCTGGGGCCAACGTCCTGACTTTC | CASSHAGTASPGANVLTF
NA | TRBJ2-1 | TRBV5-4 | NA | TGTGCCAGCAGCCAGGCCCTACCAGGCTCCTACAATGAGCAGTTCTTC | CASSQALPGSYNEQFF
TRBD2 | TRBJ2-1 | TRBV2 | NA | TGTGCCAGCAGCGAGTTGGGACTACCCGGCAATGAGCAGTTCTTC | CASSELGLPGNEQFF
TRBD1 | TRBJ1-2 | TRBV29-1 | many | TGCAGCGTTGGGACAGGAAGGGATGGCTACACCTTC | CSVGTGRDGYTF